One and the same sample provided the 30 T cell receptor beta chains below, sequenced in a study of CD8 T cells in ankylosing spondylitis. Whole-study findings and limits: For ankylosing spondylitis blood, a TCR beta motif of 7 to 9 highly homologous variants appeared characteristic.

A single record per CDR3 protein comes from TCRdb applying MiXCR to the 5' RACE reads. The table includes over 700,000 distinct CDR3 sequences, around 17% detected once. No antigen is known for these receptors. The sample consisted of blood, either unsorted or a sorted T cell fraction (not recorded which). The origin of the receptors is a male donor with ankylosing spondylitis.

The V and J genes are TRBV12-3 or TRBV12-4 and TRBJ1-3; D is ambiguous. The ends were cut back, 2 bases at V and 2 bases at J, with 10 bases in the middle. This CDR3 comprises 15 residues. The CDR3 loop reads CASSLFIQTGNTIYF. The CDR3 DNA is TGTGCCAGCAGTTTATTCATACAGACTGGAAACACCATATATTTT.

The rearrangement joins TRBV7-9 to TRBJ2-1; D not certain. The CDR3 is 12 amino acids. V lost 2 bases to trimming and J lost 9 bases, with 8 bases between them. From germline, CDR1 is SEHNR and CDR2 FQNEAQ (reference sequence). The CDR3 loop reads CASSLLGAEQFF. The CDR3 DNA sequence: TGTGCCAGCAGCTTACTAGGTGCTGAGCAGTTCTTC.

This clonotype has more than one count but fewer than ten. This chain uses TRBV5-8 with TRBJ2-1, with D uncertain. This CDR3 is 14 amino acids long. CDR1 and CDR2 from the germline V gene are SGHTS and YDEGEE. The V and J ends lost 0 bases and 5 bases respectively, with 9 bases between them. CDR3 amino acids: CASSLGPGNNEQFF. In DNA, the CDR3 is TGTGCCAGCAGCTTGGGCCCGGGTAACAATGAGCAGTTCTTC.

This clonotype was detected a few times. The chain combines TRBV4-1 with TRBJ1-1; D ambiguous. V was pared by 0 bases and J by 5 bases, with 22 bases between. This CDR3 has 18 amino acids. The germline V gene has CDR1 MGHRA and CDR2 YSYEKL. The chain's CDR3 is CASSQDRGRVGSMTEAFF. In nucleotides, the CDR3 is TGCGCCAGCAGCCAAGATCGGGGTAGGGTAGGGAGTATGACTGAAGCTTTCTTT.

This clonotype was observed a few times. The chain combines TRBV20-1 with TRBJ2-1, with TRBD2 matching over 12 bases. Germline values: CDR1 DFQATT, CDR2 SNEGSKA (reference sequence). V shed 5 bases and J 5 bases; nucleotides not matched to a gene: 7. This CDR3 comprises 15 residues. CDR3 sequence reads: CSALLAGGRNNEQFF. The CDR3 nucleotides read TGCAGTGCTTTACTAGCGGGGGGTCGGAACAATGAGCAGTTCTTC.

The CDR3 sequence is CASSQEKRLARLNEQFF. CDR3 bases: TGCGCCAGCAGCCAAGAAAAGCGGCTAGCCAGACTCAATGAGCAGTTCTTC. The rearrangement links TRBV4-1 to TRBJ2-1; tentatively, D is TRBD2 (5 bases). There are 17 residues in the CDR3. Trimming took 0 bases from V and 6 from J, leaving 18 bases between them. Germline loops: CDR1 MGHRA, CDR2 YSYEKL.

The chain couples TRBV9 to TRBJ2-1; D is ambiguous. The CDR3 length is 15 residues. Germline V gene lookup returns CDR1 SGDLS and CDR2 YYNGEE. V was trimmed by 4 bases and J by 8 bases, leaving 19 bases between them. The DNA of the CDR3 is TGTGCCAGCAGCCCCCCCCACGGTCGAATCGATGAGCAGTTCTTC. Translation: CASSPPHGRIDEQFF.

A few counts support this clonotype. This chain connects TRBV12-3 or TRBV12-4 to TRBJ2-5; a weak D match, TRBD2 (5 bases). The CDR3 contains 15 residues. V lost 4 bases, J lost 1 base, and 13 bases lay in between. CDR3 sequence: CASSWDGGPQETQYF. The CDR3 coding sequence is TGTGCCAGCAGTTGGGATGGCGGGCCCCAAGAGACCCAGTACTTC.

The chain has TRBV30 and TRBJ2-3; TRBD2 agrees at 14 bases. J was trimmed by 4 bases and V by 3 bases; bases with no gene match: 3. CDR1 is GTSNPN, CDR2 SVGIG, per germline (reference sequence). The CDR3 has 15 residues. CDR3 bases: TGTGCCTGGAGCCGACTAGCGGGGGGGGCAGATACGCAGTATTTT. Amino acid sequence: CAWSRLAGGADTQYF.

This chain uses TRBV12-3 or TRBV12-4 with TRBJ2-7; 12 bases match TRBD2. The V segment lost 2 bases and the J segment 6 bases; nucleotides outside the gene matches: 8. The CDR3 contains 16 residues. In nucleotides, the CDR3 is TGTGCCAGCAGTTTACCCCCTAGCGGGAGGGCCCTCGAGCAGTACTTC. It codes for CASSLPPSGRALEQYF.

This chain links TRBV11-2 with TRBJ2-3; D is perhaps TRBD2 (6 bases). The germline gives CDR1 SGHAT, CDR2 FQNNGV. The CDR3 sequence is 20 residues long. V dropped 5 bases and J dropped 2 bases, with 29 bases sitting between them. CDR3 bases: TGTGCCAGCAGCCCCCGCCCAGCGGGTACCATCACAAACAACACAGATACGCAGTATTTT. This translates into CASSPRPAGTITNNTDTQYF.

The V and J genes are TRBV20-1 and TRBJ2-4, with 12 nucleotides matching TRBD1. With V trimmed by 5 bases and J by 5 bases, 7 bases remained unmatched. CDR3 size: 15 residues. Germline CDR1 and CDR2: DFQATT and SNEGSKA (reference sequence). The CDR3 DNA follows: TGCAGTGCTGGAAGCCGGGACAGGGGGCAAAACATTCAGTACTTC. Encoded protein: CSAGSRDRGQNIQYF.

The chain employs TRBV11-2 and TRBJ2-7; 7 nucleotides line up with TRBD1. The trim removed 6 bases at V and 4 bases at J, leaving 9 bases unmatched. The CDR3 runs to 14 residues. Germline-derived CDR1 and CDR2 are SGHAT and FQNNGV. The CDR3 here is CASSPTGTVYEQYF. The CDR3 nucleotides read TGTGCCAGCAGTCCAACCGGGACAGTTTACGAGCAGTACTTC. Variable domain in full (rest from reference TRBV11-2 and TRBJ2-7): EAGVAQSPRYKIIEKRQSVAFWCNPISGHATLYWYQQILGQGPKLLIQFQNNGVVDDSQLPKDRFSAERLKGVDSTLKIQPAKLEDSAVYLCASSPTGTVYEQYFGPGTRLTVT.

V and J are TRBV7-9 and TRBJ2-3; D perhaps matches TRBD2 (5 bases). Germline V gives CDR1 SEHNR, CDR2 FQNEAQ (reference sequence). This CDR3 region has 17 residues. Deletions cut 7 bases from V and 0 bases from J, with 20 bases between. In nucleotides, the CDR3 is TGTGCCAGCAACCACAACCGAGGACTCGCTAGCACAGATACGCAGTATTTT. Translating it yields CASNHNRGLASTDTQYF.

The chain joins TRBV6-5 to TRBJ2-5, with D perhaps assigned TRBD1 or TRBD2 (5 bases each). Trimming took 3 bases from V and 5 from J, leaving 16 bases between them. The CDR3 runs 15 residues. The germline gives CDR1 MNHEY, CDR2 SVGAGI. The DNA of the CDR3 is TGTGCCAGCAGTTATGACGGGGCCCTGGCGGAGACCCAGTACTTC. Protein product: CASSYDGALAETQYF.

This clonotype turned up a few times. The V gene is TRBV30, the J gene TRBJ1-5; D remains ambiguous. The germline V gene encodes CDR1 GTSNPN and CDR2 SVGIG (reference sequence). The CDR3 covers 13 residues. Trimming left V 1 base short and J 7 bases short, with 11 bases between. This CDR3 is CAWSARERQPQHF. CDR3 nucleotides: TGTGCCTGGAGTGCGAGGGAGCGGCAGCCCCAGCATTTT.

DNA of the CDR3: TGTGCCAGCTCACCAATAAGTAGGGGGAACACTGAAGCTTTCTTT. Translating gives CASSPISRGNTEAFF. The V and J genes are TRBV18 and TRBJ1-1; perhaps TRBD1 as D (5 bases). The germline V gene encodes CDR1 KGHSH and CDR2 LQKENI. This CDR3 contains 15 residues. The V end was cut by 2 bases, the J end by 1 base, with 11 bases between.

CDR3: CASSDRQTSYEQYF. The CDR3, as DNA: TGTGCCAGCAGCGACCGACAGACCTCCTACGAGCAGTACTTC. This chain uses TRBV7-2 with TRBJ2-7, with D perhaps matching TRBD1 (5 bases). CDR1 SGHTA and CDR2 FQGNSA come from the germline V gene. This CDR3 region has 14 residues. Trimming pared 5 bases from V and 0 bases from J, leaving 11 bases between. The variable domain in full, completed from reference TRBV7-2 and TRBJ2-7, reads GAGVSQSPSNKVTEKGKDVELRCDPISGHTALYWYRQSLGQGLEFLIYFQGNSAPDKSGLPSDRFSAERTGGSVSTLTIQRTQQEDSAVYLCASSDRQTSYEQYFGPGTRLTVT.

This clonotype was observed a handful of times. This chain links TRBV29-1 with TRBJ2-5, with 8 bases identical to TRBD2. CDR3 length equals 18 residues. Per the germline V gene, CDR1 is SQVTM and CDR2 is ANQGSEA. Trimming cost V 2 bases and J 5 bases; bases outside gene matches: 19. CDR3 DNA: TGCAGCGTTGAACCCGCCGGAGTCCTCAGCGGGAGTTGGGAGACCCAGTACTTC. Translating gives CSVEPAGVLSGSWETQYF.

This chain links TRBV5-1 with TRBJ1-3, with D tentatively TRBD1 (6 bases). The V and J ends lost 4 bases and 5 bases respectively, with 16 bases between them. The CDR3 covers 15 residues. Germline V gives CDR1 SGHRS, CDR2 YFSETQ. CDR3 in amino acids: CASSPTSRGRNTIYF. The DNA of the CDR3 is TGCGCCAGCAGCCCCACGTCCAGGGGCAGAAACACCATATATTTT.

This clonotype has only a few counts. The rearrangement links TRBV18 to TRBJ2-7; 7 positions agree with TRBD2. Germline CDR1 KGHSH, CDR2 LQKENI. V shed 2 bases, J shed 7 bases, and the junction held 14 bases outside the gene matches. CDR3 length equals 16 residues. DNA of the CDR3: TGTGCCAGCTCACCAAACAGCGCGGGAGTTGCTTGGGAGCAGTACTTC. Protein: CASSPNSAGVAWEQYF.

This clonotype was detected only a few times. The J gene is TRBJ2-1, the V gene TRBV15; tentatively, D is TRBD1 (5 bases). Trimming took 3 bases from V and 8 from J, leaving 17 bases between them. The germline gives CDR1 LNHNV, CDR2 YYDKDF (reference sequence). This CDR3 has 15 residues. CDR3 sequence reads: CATSSSQVRPHEQFF. Here the CDR3 DNA reads TGTGCCACCAGCAGCTCACAGGTCCGGCCCCATGAGCAGTTCTTC. Full variable domain (rest looked up from reference TRBV15 and TRBJ2-1): DAMVIQNPRYQVTQFGKPVTLSCSQTLNHNVMYWYQQKSSQAPKLLFHYYDKDFNNEADTPDNFQSRRPNTSFCFLDIRSPGLGDTAMYLCATSSSQVRPHEQFFGPGTRLTVL.

This clonotype was seen a handful of times. The chain is built from TRBV29-1 and TRBJ2-7; 12 nucleotides match TRBD2. CDR3 length: 14 amino acids. V was clipped by 6 bases and J by 6 bases; unmatched bases: 9. CDR1 and CDR2 (germline): SQVTM, ANQGSEA. The CDR3 sequence: CSVIPGLAGSEQYF. The CDR3, as DNA: TGCAGCGTCATACCGGGACTAGCGGGCTCCGAGCAGTACTTC.

The chain links TRBV6-5 to TRBJ2-1, with 8 bases aligning to TRBD1. The germline V gene has CDR1 MNHEY and CDR2 SVGAGI. Unmatched junction bases numbered 4, after V lost 2 bases and J lost 7 bases. This CDR3 is built from 14 residues. As DNA, the CDR3 is TGTGCCAGCAGTTACCAGACAGGGGTAAATGAGCAGTTCTTC. Its translation: CASSYQTGVNEQFF.

V and J are TRBV7-2 and TRBJ1-1; 9 bases are shared with TRBD1. CDR3 length equals 12 residues. The V segment lost 4 bases and the J segment 10 bases; nucleotides outside the gene matches: 4. CDR1 is SGHTA, CDR2 FQGNSA, per germline. CDR3 DNA sequence: TGTGCCAGCAGCTGGGACAGGGAAACAGCTTTCTTT. Translating gives CASSWDRETAFF.

This clonotype has only a few counts. The chain recombines TRBV29-1 with TRBJ1-1; weak D call: TRBD1 (6 bases). CDR1 is SQVTM and CDR2 is ANQGSEA in the germline V gene. V was cut by 8 bases and J by 1 base, with 14 bases left in between. CDR3 length equals 13 residues. The CDR3 protein is CSSRGHSNTEAFF. CDR3 DNA sequence: TGCAGCTCAAGGGGACACTCGAACACTGAAGCTTTCTTT.

The table lists this clonotype with many counts. This rearrangement joins TRBV12-3 or TRBV12-4 to TRBJ2-1; D might be TRBD1 or TRBD2, each matching 6 bases. The CDR3 consists of 15 residues. The V gene lost 3 bases and the J gene lost 4 bases, with 13 bases spanning the gap. The CDR3 loop is CASSFIGGPYNEQFF. Here the CDR3 DNA reads TGTGCCAGCAGTTTCATAGGGGGGCCTTACAATGAGCAGTTCTTC.

The chain uses TRBV18 and TRBJ1-1; a weak D match, TRBD1 (5 bases). V lost 1 base, J lost 6 bases, and 12 bases lay in between. This CDR3 is 14 amino acids long. Germline values: CDR1 KGHSH, CDR2 LQKENI. The chain's CDR3 is CASSPQGAQAEAFF. The DNA for the CDR3 is TGTGCCAGCTCACCACAAGGGGCACAGGCTGAAGCTTTCTTT.

This clonotype was seen more than once but under ten times. The chain combines TRBV6-2 or TRBV6-3 with TRBJ2-7; D may match TRBD1 or TRBD2 (5 bases each). The V gene lost 6 bases and the J gene lost 4 bases, with 22 bases spanning the gap. The CDR3 sequence is 16 residues long. Germline values: CDR1 MNHEY, CDR2 SVGEGT. The CDR3 DNA reads TGTGCCAGCAGAGATACCGGGACCTACTTAAATTACGAGCAGTACTTC. Translated: CASRDTGTYLNYEQYF.

This chain links TRBV4-2 with TRBJ2-7, with TRBD2 identical over 7 bases. Germline assignment: CDR1 LGHNA and CDR2 YNFKEQ. The CDR3 runs 15 residues. The ends lost 7 bases at V and 0 bases at J; junction bases unmatched: 9. The CDR3 loop is CASTQVLADSYEQYF. DNA of the CDR3: TGTGCCAGCACCCAGGTCCTAGCGGACTCCTACGAGCAGTACTTC.